This TCR beta chain derives from a study of CD8+ T cells in alopecia areata. About the study: Treatment of the treated patients consisted of oral tofacitinib, 5 to 10 mg twice daily. Findings and limits, study-wide: Higher clonality than in normal scalp was seen in lesional scalp, especially alopecia totalis/universalis.

CDR3 length equals 15 residues. Germline lookup yields CDR1 SGHRS and CDR2 YFSETQ. Losses at the gene ends were 1 base for V and 5 bases for J; bases not matched to a gene: 6. The treatment is: oral pan-JAK inhibitor, 5-10 mg twice daily. The study team obtained lesional scalp punch biopsies and peripheral blood from alopecia areata patients. As concerns this clone: Antigen: not known.

Extracted RNA was reverse transcribed into cDNA, the sequencing template. The repertoire was sequenced with immunoSEQ multiplex PCR; TCRdb's copy has only in-frame clones and lacks some. This table has hundreds of thousands of clones, roughly 66% appearing once. The V call is TRBV5-1, the J call TRBJ1-1; 9 bases align to TRBD1. The TCR comes from a human donor with alopecia areata. The specimen comprised CD4+ T cells sorted from blood, sampled at week 44, from a patient treated with tofacitinib. The CDR3 loop is CASSLHWTGETEAFF. The CDR3 DNA is TGCGCCAGCAGCTTGCATTGGACAGGGGAGACTGAAGCTTTCTTT. The whole variable domain, filled in from reference TRBV5-1 and TRBJ1-1, reads KAGVTQTPRYLIKTRGQQVTLSCSPISGHRSVSWYQQTPGQGLQFLFEYFSETQRNKGNFPGRFSGRQFSNSRSEMNVSTLELGDSALYLCASSLHWTGETEAFFGQGTRLTVV.